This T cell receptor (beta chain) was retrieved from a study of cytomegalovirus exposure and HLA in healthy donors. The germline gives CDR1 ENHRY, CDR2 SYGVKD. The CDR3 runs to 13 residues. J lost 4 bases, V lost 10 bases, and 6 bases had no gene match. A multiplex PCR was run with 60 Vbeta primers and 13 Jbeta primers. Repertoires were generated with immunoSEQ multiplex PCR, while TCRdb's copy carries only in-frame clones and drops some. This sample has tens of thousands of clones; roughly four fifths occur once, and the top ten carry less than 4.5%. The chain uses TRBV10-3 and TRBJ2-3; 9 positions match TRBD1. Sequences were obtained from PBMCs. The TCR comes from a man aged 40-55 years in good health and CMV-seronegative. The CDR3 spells CATQGAGADTQYF. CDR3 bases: TGTGCCACACAGGGGGCGGGAGCAGATACGCAGTATTTT.